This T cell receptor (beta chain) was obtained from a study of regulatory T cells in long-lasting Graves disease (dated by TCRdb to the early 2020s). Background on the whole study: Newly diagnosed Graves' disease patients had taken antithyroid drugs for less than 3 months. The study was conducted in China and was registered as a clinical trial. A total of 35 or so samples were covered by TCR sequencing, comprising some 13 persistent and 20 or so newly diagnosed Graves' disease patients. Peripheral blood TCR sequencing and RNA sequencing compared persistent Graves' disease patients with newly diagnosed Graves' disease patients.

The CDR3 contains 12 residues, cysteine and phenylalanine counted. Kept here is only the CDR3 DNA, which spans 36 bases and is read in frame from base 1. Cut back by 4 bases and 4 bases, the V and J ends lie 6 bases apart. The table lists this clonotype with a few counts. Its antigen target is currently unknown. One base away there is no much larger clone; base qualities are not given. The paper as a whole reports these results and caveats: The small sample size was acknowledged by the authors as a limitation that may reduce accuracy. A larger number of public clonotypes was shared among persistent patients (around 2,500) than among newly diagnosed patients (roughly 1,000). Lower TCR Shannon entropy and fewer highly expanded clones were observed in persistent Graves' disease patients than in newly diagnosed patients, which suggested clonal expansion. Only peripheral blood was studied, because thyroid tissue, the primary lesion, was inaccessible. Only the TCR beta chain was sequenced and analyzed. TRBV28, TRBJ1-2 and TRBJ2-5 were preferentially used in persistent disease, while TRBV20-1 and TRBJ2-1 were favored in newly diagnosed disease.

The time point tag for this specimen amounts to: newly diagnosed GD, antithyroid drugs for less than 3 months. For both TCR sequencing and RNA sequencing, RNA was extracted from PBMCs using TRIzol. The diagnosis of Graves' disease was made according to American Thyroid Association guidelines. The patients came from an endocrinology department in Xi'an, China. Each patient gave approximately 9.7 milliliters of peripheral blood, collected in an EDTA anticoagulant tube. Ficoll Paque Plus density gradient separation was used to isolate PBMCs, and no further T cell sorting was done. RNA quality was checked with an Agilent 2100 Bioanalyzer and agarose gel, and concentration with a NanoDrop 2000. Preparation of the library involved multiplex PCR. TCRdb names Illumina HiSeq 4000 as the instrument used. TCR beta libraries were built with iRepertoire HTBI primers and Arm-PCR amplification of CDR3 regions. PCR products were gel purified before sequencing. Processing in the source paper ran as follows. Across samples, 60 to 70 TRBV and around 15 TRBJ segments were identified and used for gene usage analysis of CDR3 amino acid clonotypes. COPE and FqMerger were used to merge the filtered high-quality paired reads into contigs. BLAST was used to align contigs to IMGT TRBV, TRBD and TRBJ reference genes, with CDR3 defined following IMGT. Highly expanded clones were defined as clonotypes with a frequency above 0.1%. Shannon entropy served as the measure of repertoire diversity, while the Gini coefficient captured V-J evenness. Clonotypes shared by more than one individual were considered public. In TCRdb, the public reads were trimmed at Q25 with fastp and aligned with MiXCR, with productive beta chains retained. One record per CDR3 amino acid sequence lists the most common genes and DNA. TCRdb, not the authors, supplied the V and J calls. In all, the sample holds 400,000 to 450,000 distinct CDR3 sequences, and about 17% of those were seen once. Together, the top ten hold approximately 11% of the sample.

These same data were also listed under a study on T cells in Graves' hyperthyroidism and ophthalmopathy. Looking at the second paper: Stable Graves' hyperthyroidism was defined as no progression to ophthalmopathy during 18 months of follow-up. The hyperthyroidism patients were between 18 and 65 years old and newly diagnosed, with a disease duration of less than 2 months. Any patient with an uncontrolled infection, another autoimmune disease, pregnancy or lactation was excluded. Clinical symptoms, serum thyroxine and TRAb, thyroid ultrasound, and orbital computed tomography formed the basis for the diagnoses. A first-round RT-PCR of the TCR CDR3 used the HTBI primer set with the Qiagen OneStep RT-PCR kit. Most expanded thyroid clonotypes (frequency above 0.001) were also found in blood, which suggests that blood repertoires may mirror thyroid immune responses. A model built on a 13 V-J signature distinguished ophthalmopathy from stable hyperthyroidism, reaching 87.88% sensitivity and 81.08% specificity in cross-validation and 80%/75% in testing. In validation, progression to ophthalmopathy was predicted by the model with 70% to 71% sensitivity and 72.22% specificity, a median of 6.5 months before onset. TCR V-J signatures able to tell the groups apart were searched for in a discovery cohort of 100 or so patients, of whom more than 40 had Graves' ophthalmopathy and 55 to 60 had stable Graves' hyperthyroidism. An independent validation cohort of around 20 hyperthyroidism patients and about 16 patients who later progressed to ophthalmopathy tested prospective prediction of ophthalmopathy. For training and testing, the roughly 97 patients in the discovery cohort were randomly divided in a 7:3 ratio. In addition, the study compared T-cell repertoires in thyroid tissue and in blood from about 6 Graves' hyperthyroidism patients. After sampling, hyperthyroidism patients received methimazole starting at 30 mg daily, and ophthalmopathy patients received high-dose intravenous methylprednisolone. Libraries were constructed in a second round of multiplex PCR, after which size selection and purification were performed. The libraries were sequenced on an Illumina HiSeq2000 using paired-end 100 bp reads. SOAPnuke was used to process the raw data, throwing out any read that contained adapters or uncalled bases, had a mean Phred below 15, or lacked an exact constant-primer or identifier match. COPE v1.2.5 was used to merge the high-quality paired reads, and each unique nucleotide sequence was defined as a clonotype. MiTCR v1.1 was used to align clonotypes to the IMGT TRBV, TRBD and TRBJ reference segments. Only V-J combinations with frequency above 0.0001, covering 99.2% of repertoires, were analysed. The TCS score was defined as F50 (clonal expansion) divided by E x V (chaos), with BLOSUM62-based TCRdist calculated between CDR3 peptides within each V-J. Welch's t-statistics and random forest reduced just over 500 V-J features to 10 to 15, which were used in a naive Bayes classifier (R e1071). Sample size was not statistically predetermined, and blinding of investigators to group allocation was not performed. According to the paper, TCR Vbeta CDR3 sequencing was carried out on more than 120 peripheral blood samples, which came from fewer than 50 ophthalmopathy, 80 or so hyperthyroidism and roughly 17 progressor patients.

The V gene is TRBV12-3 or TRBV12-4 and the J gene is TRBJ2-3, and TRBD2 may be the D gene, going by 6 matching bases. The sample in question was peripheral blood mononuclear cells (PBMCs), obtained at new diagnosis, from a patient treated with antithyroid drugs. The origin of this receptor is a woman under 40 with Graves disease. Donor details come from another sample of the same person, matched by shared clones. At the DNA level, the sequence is TGTGCCAGCAGTTCGGGGGCAGATACGCAGTATTTT. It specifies CASSSGADTQYF.